What follows is one T cell receptor beta chain and its context. Its matching antigen is unknown. The sample is drawn from a study of OX40 agonist ivuxolimab in advanced cancers. Across the whole study: Three individuals attained partial responses, comprising one hepatocellular carcinoma case and two cutaneous melanoma cases.

General study points: Both CD4+ and CD8+ T cell populations in blood had undergone clonal expansion by week 6 at 0.1 to 3.0 mg/kg.

The method was immunoSEQ multiplex PCR; TCRdb's version includes in-frame clones alone and lacks a portion of them. Of over 45,000 clones in the sample, around 83% were seen once. At cycle 4 day 1, cycle 7 day 1, and baseline, blood was sampled. Between the trimmed V and J ends, which lost 9 bases and 3 bases, there was a span of 21 bases. In germline, CDR1 is LGHNT, CDR2 FRNRAP. CDR3 size: 15 residues. This sequence originates from an adult with an advanced solid tumor such as melanoma, head and neck, liver or kidney cancer. The chain recombines TRBV12-5 with TRBJ2-7; TRBD1 is a possible D gene (6 bases). The material sequenced was CD4+ or CD8+ T cells sorted from blood, taken in a trial of the OX40 agonist ivuxolimab. The CDR3 spells CASLPLPGRGYEQYF. Here the CDR3 DNA reads TGTGCTAGCTTGCCCCTACCGGGCAGGGGCTACGAGCAGTACTTC.